The 10 T cell receptor beta chains presented below share a single source sample, sequenced in a study of OX40 agonist ivuxolimab in advanced cancers. Generated by immunoSEQ multiplex PCR, the TCRdb table keeps only in-frame clones and is missing some. The sample shows 100,000 or so clones, around 86% of them seen only once. The sample consisted of CD4+ or CD8+ T cells sorted from blood, taken in a trial of the OX40 agonist ivuxolimab. Receptors were obtained from an adult with an advanced solid tumor such as melanoma, head and neck, liver or kidney cancer.

The rearrangement uses TRBV5-1 and TRBJ2-5; a possible D gene is TRBD2 (7 bases). The CDR3 is 14 amino acids. Between the trimmed V and J ends, which lost 4 bases and 5 bases, there was a span of 15 bases. CDR1 and CDR2 from the germline V gene are SGHRS and YFSETQ. The CDR3 sequence is CASSRGAETETQYF. CDR3 DNA: TGCGCCAGCAGCCGGGGGGCAGAAACGGAGACCCAGTACTTC.

This clone was seen just once. The chain links TRBV27 to TRBJ2-7; tentative D call: TRBD2 (6 bases). The germline gives CDR1 MNHEY, CDR2 SMNVEV (reference sequence). This CDR3 has 14 amino acids. V lost 7 bases, J lost 3 bases, and 16 bases lay in between. The CDR3 coding sequence is TGTGCCAGCAAAGGAGTTAACGGGGGCTACGAGCAGTACTTC. Its translation: CASKGVNGGYEQYF.

The rearrangement uses TRBV7-2 and TRBJ2-3, with 8 bases aligning to TRBD2. Germline loops: CDR1 SGHTA, CDR2 FQGNSA. The CDR3 is 14 residues long. V trimming: 3 bases; J trimming: 2 bases; junction bases outside the gene matches: 1. Here the CDR3 reads CASSFGRVTDTQYF. CDR3 coding DNA: TGTGCCAGCAGCTTCGGGAGGGTCACAGATACGCAGTATTTT. Full variable domain (missing parts from reference TRBV7-2 and TRBJ2-3): GAGVSQSPSNKVTEKGKDVELRCDPISGHTALYWYRQSLGQGLEFLIYFQGNSAPDKSGLPSDRFSAERTGGSVSTLTIQRTQQEDSAVYLCASSFGRVTDTQYFGPGTRLTVL.

The chain is built from TRBV6-1 and TRBJ2-1; tentatively, D is TRBD1 or TRBD2 (6 bases each). V was trimmed by 1 base and J by 8 bases, leaving 33 bases between them. Looked up from germline, CDR1 is MNHNS and CDR2 is SASEGT. The CDR3 is made up of 21 amino acids. CDR3: CASSEGFGGAGGGPLMDEQFF. For the CDR3, the DNA is TGTGCCAGCAGTGAAGGTTTTGGGGGCGCTGGTGGAGGGCCATTGATGGATGAGCAGTTCTTC.

This clone was seen a single time. The chain carries TRBV2 and TRBJ1-1, with D maybe TRBD1 (5 bases). This CDR3 comprises 13 residues. Germline V CDR1 and CDR2: SNHLY, FYNNEI. Trimming shortened V by 6 bases and J by 11 bases, and 19 bases separated the two germline ends. The DNA of the CDR3 is TGTGCCAGCAGGTGGAGGACTGAGGGGAGGGCTTTCTTT. This codes for CASRWRTEGRAFF.

The chain links TRBV11-3 to TRBJ2-1; no clear D. Germline CDR1 is SGHNT and CDR2 is YENEEA. Between the trimmed V and J ends, which lost 0 bases and 0 bases, there was a span of 3 bases. The CDR3 consists of 14 residues. The CDR3 DNA reads TGTGCCAGCAGCTTAGAGGACTCCTACAATGAGCAGTTCTTC. It is translated as CASSLEDSYNEQFF.

This sequence joins TRBV10-2 and TRBJ1-4, with TRBD1 identical over 7 bases. Germline-derived CDR1 and CDR2 are WSHSY and SAAADI. The CDR3 extends over 14 amino acids. V was pared by 8 bases and J by 5 bases, with 8 bases of the junction left unmatched. CDR3 DNA sequence: TGCGCCAGCCGCCTGGGACAGTACAATGAAAAACTGTTTTTT. It yields the protein CASRLGQYNEKLFF.

J is TRBJ1-5 and V is TRBV19; 10 nucleotides match TRBD1. Germline V CDR1 and CDR2: LNHDA, SQIVND (reference sequence). J gave up 2 bases and V 9 bases, and 4 bases lay outside the gene matches. The CDR3 is 14 amino acids. CDR3 coding DNA: TGTGCCAGCGCGGGGACAGGGGGCAATCAGCCCCAGCATTTT. It codes for CASAGTGGNQPQHF.

V gene TRBV14 combines with J gene TRBJ1-1, with 7 bases fitting TRBD1. In germline, CDR1 is SGHDN, CDR2 FVKESK. Trimming took 4 bases from V and 1 from J; bases not matched to a gene: 12. CDR3 length: 17 residues. The CDR3 spells CASSPGQRMNWNTEAFF. The CDR3 DNA reads TGTGCCAGCAGCCCGGGACAGCGGATGAATTGGAACACTGAAGCTTTCTTT. Using reference TRBV14 and TRBJ1-1 for the parts outside the CDR3, the full variable domain is EAGVTQFPSHSVIEKGQTVTLRCDPISGHDNLYWYRRVMGKEIKFLLHFVKESKQDESGMPNNRFLAERTGGTYSTLKVQPAELEDSGVYFCASSPGQRMNWNTEAFFGQGTRLTVV.

The chain is built from TRBV10-2 and TRBJ2-4, with D perhaps matching TRBD2 (5 bases). In germline, CDR1 is WSHSY, CDR2 SAAADI. Deletions cut 8 bases from V and 0 bases from J, with 14 bases between. This CDR3 contains 15 residues. CDR3 coding DNA: TGCGCCAGCCGCCGGGCGGGTCTAGCCAAAAACATTCAGTACTTC. As protein: CASRRAGLAKNIQYF.